This T cell receptor beta chain was documented in a study of cytomegalovirus exposure and HLA in healthy donors (dated by TCRdb to about 2017). As for the study more broadly: According to an earlier analysis of several hundred of the donors, 150 million to 200 million T cells yielded some 110 million unique TCR beta sequences and 276 Gb of sequence data. All discovery cohort repertoires had been generated on a single sequencing platform. The aim of the study was to test whether cataloging public T cell receptors could identify signatures of past pathogen exposure. Roughly five DR-DQ haplotypes were treated as single units for association and clustering because of strong linkage in the cohort. Donor age, sex, ethnicity and CMV serostatus were compiled together with the repertoire data. A later analysis re-examined previously published TCR beta repertoires from just over 650 donors and added high-resolution HLA genotyping to investigate patterns of TCR occurrence. A later genetic analysis took genome-wide SNP genotypes for about 55% of the 666 donors and used that subset as a discovery cohort. An earlier analysis of about 600 of the donors used high-throughput TCR beta sequencing to judge whether each TCR beta V gene segment behaved as functional or pseudogenic. Besides the first cohort of 666 subjects, a separate validation cohort made up of roughly 120 different subjects was used. Among under 450 genotyped donors of the cohort, an average of around 240,000 unique TCR beta nucleotide sequences were sequenced per donor, roughly 20% of them non-productive. HLA typing included class I and class II loci at four-digit resolution. Using immunosequencing, the study profiled T cell repertoires from about 610 subjects and related those repertoires to cytomegalovirus serostatus. Roughly 300 gigabases of sequencing data and 75 million to 85 million unique TCR sequences made up an early release that covered nearly 650 HLA-typed donors. Typing coverage varied by locus: roughly 620-640 donors for A, B, C, DRB1 and DQB1; some 520 for DQA1; more than 600 for DPA1; 450 to 480 for DPB1. The study combined high-throughput TCR immunosequencing, statistical association of individual TCRs with disease status, and machine learning to predict cytomegalovirus infection status. Among the roughly 390 genotyped donors, around 81% belonged to the genetic ancestry cluster associated with self-reported Caucasian donors. Rather than drawing on any new phenotypic data, the later analysis identified candidate immune exposures from TCR beta sequences and the way those sequences occurred across donors. What the work shows at the level of the full study, not this receptor alone: Because counts were too low, more than 15 rarely observed V segments, including chromosome 9 orphons, were left out of the earlier analysis of some 600 of the donors. Linkage disequilibrium might explain the correlated functional status among segregating V segments, but an unknown experimental factor could not be ruled out. A few of the identified cytomegalovirus-associated TCR beta chains were confirmed in vitro to be specific for cytomegalovirus antigens. In a later genetic analysis, a missense DCLRE1C variant was associated with V-gene and J-gene trimming of TCR beta chains, and the association was replicated in an independent cohort. In a later genetic analysis, fewer N-insertions in productive TCRs were reported among donors in an Asian-associated ancestry cluster than the roughly 640-donor mean. Because the 87-base-pair reads could not distinguish some IMGT-functional V segments, including TRBV6-2 and TRBV6-3, those segments were excluded. In a later analysis, HLA-associated TCR beta chains showed more clonal expansion and lower generation probabilities than non-associated chains that were equally common. Most TCR sequences were seen in very few donors, while some public TCRs were found in many individuals. It was suggested by the authors that the approach could potentially be generalized to other disease states and immunological phenotypes. A further reported finding was that TCR beta sequences accurately predicted the HLA-A and HLA-B alleles for most subjects in the first cohort. Cytomegalovirus status was reported to be diagnosed by the classifier with high specificity and sensitivity in both the original and validation cohorts. A total of 150 or so TCR beta chains were listed by the study as associated with cytomegalovirus. In an earlier analysis of some 500 of the donors, most TCR beta V segments appeared in productive rearrangements about 90% or about 30% of the time, broadly matching IMGT annotations. CMV serostatus was the only immune exposure information available for the cohort. This cohort had only TCR beta chains sequenced, and the lack of alpha or paired-chain data limited which features could be detected. The sequencing pipeline was judged likely to have produced a cluster of highly shared sequence variants as a technical artifact. Because HLA typing was missing for some donors at each locus, association tests included only the typed subset. In a later analysis, several top co-occurrence clusters were reported to appear linked to parvovirus B19, influenza, CMV and Epstein-Barr virus. When HLA alleles, especially DR and DQ, strongly co-occurred, TCR associations were difficult to assign to individual alleles. In a later analysis, about 17,000 TCR beta sequences were associated with specific HLA alleles at a false discovery rate of 0.05. In a later analysis, the rate of TCR association differed among HLA loci, with DRB1 alleles having the most associated TCRs and HLA-C alleles having the fewest. Presence/absence analyses assumed roughly uniform sequencing depth across donors, an assumption that may not hold. According to a later analysis, most CMV-associated TCR beta chains appeared to be HLA-restricted, and the HLA associations seemed to be driven largely by CMV exposure.

In total, over 600 healthy bone marrow donors made up the cohort. At the time of sampling, every cohort member was nominally healthy, though immune exposures that went unrecorded were likely present. The donor tested CMV seropositive, placing the donor among the 289 seropositive members of the cohort. A peripheral blood sample was collected from each donor, and TCR beta sequencing was performed on peripheral blood mononuclear cells. The Qiagen DNeasy Blood Extraction Kit was used to extract genomic DNA from the blood cell samples. V lost 4 bases and J lost 1 base, and the count of bases not matched to a germline gene is 6. The CDR1 and CDR2 encoded by the germline V gene are SQVTM and ANQGSEA. Measured from the cysteine to the phenylalanine, the CDR3 is 15 residues long. Just CDR3 DNA is preserved here, 45 bases in frame from base 1. Receptor libraries were prepared by the immunoSEQ multiplex PCR assay. For the multiplex PCR, a mixture combining 60 forward primers for TCR Vbeta segments and 13 reverse primers for TCR Jbeta segments was used. A multiplex PCR assay on genomic DNA amplified the CDR3 region of rearranged TCR beta genes. Amplified TCR beta libraries were sequenced as 87-base-pair reads on the Illumina HiSeq System. Per the source publication's procedure: Across the 640 or so repertoires, a later analysis counted tens of millions of unique TCR beta chains, roughly 11 million of which were shared by at least two donors. Raw reads were error-corrected and collapsed into unique sequences with a nearest-neighbor algorithm that merged closely related sequences to remove PCR and sequencing errors. To assign V, D and J gene segments, CDR3 sequences were aligned to IMGT reference sequences. For a sequence to be retained, a match of at least six nucleotides was required to both a V gene segment and a J gene segment. Rearrangements were classified as productive when the CDR3 lacked stop codons and remained in frame with V and J, and all other rearrangements were classified as non-productive. Following IMGT convention, CDR3 was defined as the stretch from the second conserved V-encoded cysteine up to the conserved J-encoded phenylalanine. The earlier analysis of around 640 of the donors excluded sequences that lacked an unambiguous match to a single V gene segment. An earlier analysis of around 600 of the donors classified V segments as functional when productive rearrangements were above 56.7% and as segregating when the standard deviation between donors was above 5%. A statistical classification framework was developed to diagnose cytomegalovirus status using the catalog of TCR beta chain sequences. In a later analysis, TCR nucleotide sequences were compared against IMGT/GENE-DB human TR gene sequences so that V and J genes could be assigned. Using the TCRdist pipeline, a later analysis assigned CDR3 sequences along with most-parsimonious VDJ recombination scenarios. A later analysis defined each TCR beta chain by its CDR3 amino acid sequence plus V-gene family, and excluded reads lacking a unique V-gene family. A later analysis removed over 500 highly shared, low-generation-probability nucleotide sequences to deal with suspected cross-contamination and a sequencing artifact. In a later analysis, a clonal expansion index for each public chain was calculated from normalized within-repertoire ranks of inferred template counts. In a later analysis, generation probabilities were computed with a VDJ recombination model fitted to out-of-frame rearrangements, and the resulting probabilities were checked against IGoR. Hypergeometric tests were used in a later analysis to score TCR-TCR, TCR-HLA and TCR-CMV co-occurrence, with a repertoire-size bias correction applied to the TCR pairs. A later analysis estimated false discovery rates by permuting HLA or CMV assignments 20 times. In a later analysis, co-occurring TCRs were grouped with DBSCAN, and TCRdist sequence similarity was added when clustering was performed within HLA-allele-positive subsets. Co-occurrence clustering excluded repertoires with fewer than 30,000 or more than 120,000 public chains, plus five with anomalous nucleotide sharing. TCRdb mirrors the immuneACCESS table, restricted to in-frame sequences. Some clones are absent from its copies; in checked studies, under half trace to an unresolved V gene, and the reason for the others is unknown. V, J and clone size reflect that table, while D and trimming were determined from the DNA. For this sample the table gives roughly 120,000 clones, of which around 84% were detected only once. About 3.3% of the sample rests with the top ten.

Comments on this clone: Its antigen remains unidentified. No qualities accompany the bases; no much larger clone lies one base away.

This clonotype was obtained from a woman in her thirties in good health and CMV-seropositive. The rearrangement joined TRBV29-1 to TRBJ2-1, with 8 bases in between that match TRBD1. Sequencing input: PBMCs. The CDR3 reads as follows: CSVGQGARSYNEQFF. Read as DNA, the sequence is TGCAGCGTTGGTCAGGGGGCGAGGTCCTACAATGAGCAGTTCTTC.